Shown below are 20 T cell receptor beta chains from a single sample sequenced in a study of blood T cell repertoires in COVID-19. The method was immunoSEQ multiplex PCR; TCRdb's version includes in-frame clones alone and lacks a portion of them. The sample contains 200,000 or so clones, approximately 90% of which appear only once. The source material was peripheral blood. The receptor source for this set is a man aged 65 to 79 with acute or convalescent COVID-19.

The chain is built from TRBV12-3 or TRBV12-4 and TRBJ2-1, with D unresolved. The CDR3 loop spans 11 amino acids. V lost 5 bases and J 4 bases, leaving 3 bases between the germline ends. This chain's CDR3 is CASSQYNEQFF. The CDR3 DNA sequence: TGTGCCAGCAGTCAATACAATGAGCAGTTCTTC.

The J gene is TRBJ1-1, the V gene TRBV6-4; D may be TRBD1 (6 bases). The CDR3 sequence is 17 residues long. V was trimmed by 9 bases and J by 1 base, leaving 24 bases between them. Looked up from germline, CDR1 is MRHNA and CDR2 is SNTAGT. CDR3 sequence (DNA): TGTGCCAGAACCCGCGCCGGGGGGGGCGGGGGGAACACTGAAGCTTTCTTT. Translating gives CARTRAGGGGGNTEAFF.

V is TRBV28 and J is TRBJ1-6; perhaps TRBD1 as D (6 bases). The V gene lost 5 bases and the J gene lost 6 bases, with 14 bases spanning the gap. The length of the CDR3 is 15 residues. CDR1 MDHEN and CDR2 SYDVKM come from the germline V gene. CDR3 DNA sequence: TGTGCCAGCAGTCCCTGGACAGTATCTAATTCACCCCTCCACTTT. Amino acids: CASSPWTVSNSPLHF.

This chain joins TRBV19 and TRBJ1-5, with 7 bases lining up with TRBD1. V lost 5 bases to trimming and J lost 1 base; unmatched junction nucleotides: 2. CDR3 size: 14 residues. CDR1 LNHDA and CDR2 SQIVND come from the germline V gene (reference sequence). This CDR3 is CASSGTASNQPQHF. CDR3 in DNA: TGTGCCAGTAGTGGGACAGCGAGCAATCAGCCCCAGCATTTT.

As for this clone: Other DNA variants within this sample encode the same CDR3. This rearrangement joins TRBV4-1 to TRBJ1-5, with D maybe TRBD1 (5 bases). CDR3 size: 15 residues. Germline loops: CDR1 MGHRA, CDR2 YSYEKL. Trimming shortened V by 0 bases and J by 2 bases, and 8 bases separated the two germline ends. CDR3 sequence reads: CASSQDLGGNQPQHF. The CDR3 region has the DNA TGCGCCAGCAGCCAAGATCTAGGGGGCAATCAGCCCCAGCATTTT.

V usage is TRBV4-2 and J usage is TRBJ2-6, with 7 bases identical to TRBD2. The germline V gene has CDR1 LGHNA and CDR2 YNFKEQ. The J segment lost 0 bases and the V segment lost 0 bases, leaving 8 bases of the junction unmatched. The CDR3 is 19 amino acids. The CDR3 spells CASSQEVRLAFSGANVLTF. CDR3 coding DNA: TGTGCCAGCAGCCAAGAAGTAAGACTAGCTTTCTCTGGGGCCAACGTCCTGACTTTC.

This clone occurred a few times. The chain carries TRBV19 and TRBJ2-1; TRBD2 matches at 8 bases. Germline V gives CDR1 LNHDA, CDR2 SQIVND (reference sequence). The CDR3 spans 16 residues. Losses at the gene ends were 2 bases for V and 8 bases for J; bases not matched to a gene: 11. The DNA for the CDR3 is TGTGCCAGTAGTATATCGGGGGGGAGGATCGGCGATGAGCAGTTCTTC. Translation: CASSISGGRIGDEQFF.

The chain couples TRBV20-1 to TRBJ1-4; tentatively, D is TRBD1 (6 bases). Per the germline V gene, CDR1 is DFQATT and CDR2 is SNEGSKA (reference sequence). This CDR3 spans 11 amino acids. Trimming took off 2 bases at V and 13 bases at J, with 11 bases between the two ends. The CDR3 here is CSARRGGRLFF. DNA of the CDR3: TGCAGTGCTAGACGAGGGGGACGACTGTTTTTT.

V and J are TRBV25-1 and TRBJ2-2; D remains unclear. V was cut by 8 bases and J by 7 bases, with 8 bases left in between. This CDR3 comprises 11 residues. Germline V gene data show CDR1 as MGHDK and CDR2 as SYGVNS. CDR3 sequence reads: CASRGVGELFF. DNA of the CDR3: TGTGCCAGCCGAGGCGTCGGGGAGCTGTTTTTT.

V gene TRBV7-9 combines with J gene TRBJ2-1, with D possibly matching TRBD2 (5 bases). From germline, CDR1 is SEHNR and CDR2 FQNEAQ (reference sequence). V was pared by 0 bases and J by 9 bases, with 9 bases between. There are 13 residues in the CDR3. The chain's CDR3 is CASSLALSGEQFF. In nucleotides, the CDR3 is TGTGCCAGCAGCTTAGCGTTGAGCGGTGAGCAGTTCTTC.

The V gene is TRBV27, the J gene TRBJ1-2; 7 bases line up with TRBD1. The CDR3 is 13 residues long. The germline gives CDR1 MNHEY, CDR2 SMNVEV (reference sequence). With 6 bases clipped from V and 4 bases from J, the junction kept 5 bases outside the gene matches. CDR3 protein: CASSKEGAYGYTF. In DNA, the CDR3 is TGTGCCAGCAGCAAAGAGGGGGCCTATGGCTACACCTTC.

This chain links TRBV7-3 with TRBJ2-3, with 16 bases lining up with TRBD2. The V segment lost 0 bases and the J segment 6 bases; nucleotides outside the gene matches: 21. The CDR3 runs 23 residues. Germline lookup yields CDR1 SGHTA and CDR2 FQGTGA. CDR3 sequence (DNA): TGTGCCAGCAGCTTAACGGGGTCGGTCCCGGGACTAGCGGGAGGGCCCATGGGGGATACGCAGTATTTT. Translating it yields CASSLTGSVPGLAGGPMGDTQYF.

This clone occurred once. The CDR3 protein is CASSRYSAGISTNEKLFF. As DNA, the CDR3 is TGTGCCAGCAGCCGATATAGTGCGGGGATCTCAACTAATGAAAAACTGTTTTTT. V and J are TRBV3-1 (or the pseudogene TRBV3-2) and TRBJ1-4; the D is unclear. Trimming took off 4 bases at V and 0 bases at J, with 18 bases between the two ends. Germline CDR1 and CDR2: LGHDT and YNNKEL (reference sequence). This CDR3 is built from 18 residues.

The V gene is TRBV5-4, the J gene TRBJ2-3, with 9 bases identical to TRBD2. V lost 0 bases, J lost 4 bases, and 3 bases stayed unmatched. Germline V lookup: CDR1 SGHNT, CDR2 YYREEE (reference sequence). The CDR3 totals 15 residues. The CDR3 reads CASSLDSGSPDTQYF. CDR3 nucleotide sequence: TGTGCCAGCAGCTTGGATAGCGGGAGCCCAGATACGCAGTATTTT. Filled out from reference TRBV5-4 and TRBJ2-3, the complete variable domain reads ETGVTQSPTHLIKTRGQQVTLRCSSQSGHNTVSWYQQALGQGPQFIFQYYREEENGRGNFPPRFSGLQFPNYSSELNVNALELDDSALYLCASSLDSGSPDTQYFGPGTRLTVL.

The chain recombines TRBV7-8 with TRBJ2-7, with 7 bases fitting TRBD2. Germline V gives CDR1 SGHVS, CDR2 FQNEAQ. This CDR3 region has 15 residues. The V segment lost 3 bases and the J segment 3 bases; nucleotides outside the gene matches: 8. The CDR3 is CASSFRGGRVYEQYF. DNA of the CDR3: TGTGCCAGCAGCTTTCGCGGGGGTAGAGTCTACGAGCAGTACTTC.

The chain is built from TRBV10-3 and TRBJ1-2, with D hard to call. This CDR3 region has 15 residues. Between the trimmed V and J ends, which lost 0 bases and 6 bases, there was a span of 14 bases. The germline CDR1 and CDR2 sequences are ENHRY and SYGVKD. CDR3 protein: CAISESGGPGNGYTF. The CDR3 bases are TGTGCCATCAGTGAGTCAGGAGGGCCCGGTAATGGCTACACCTTC.

The chain links TRBV7-2 to TRBJ1-6; 9 bases map to TRBD1. Losses at the gene ends were 5 bases for V and 9 bases for J; bases not matched to a gene: 14. Per the germline V gene, CDR1 is SGHTA and CDR2 is FQGNSA. The CDR3 covers 17 residues. CDR3 DNA: TGTGCCAGCAGCGACGACGGGACAGGGCCGTGGAGTTCACCCCTCCACTTT. Its translation: CASSDDGTGPWSSPLHF.

The chain joins TRBV24-1 to TRBJ2-3; 9 bases are shared with TRBD2. The V segment lost 3 bases and the J segment 6 bases; nucleotides outside the gene matches: 0. CDR3 size: 13 residues. Germline loops: CDR1 KGHDR, CDR2 SFDVKD. The CDR3 here is CATSDGTSDTQYF. Here the CDR3 DNA reads TGTGCCACCAGTGATGGGACTAGCGATACGCAGTATTTT.

The chain combines TRBV6-2 or TRBV6-3 with TRBJ1-5; D unclear. The ends were cut back, 6 bases at V and 7 bases at J, with 13 bases in the middle. Germline V CDR1 and CDR2: MNHEY, SVGEGT. CDR3 size: 13 residues. The CDR3 DNA reads as TGTGCCAGCAGCGAGGTTAGAGGGCAGCCCCAGCATTTT. It specifies CASSEVRGQPQHF.

This rearrangement joins TRBV5-1 to TRBJ2-7, with 8 nucleotides matching TRBD2. The V gene end was trimmed by 4 bases and the J gene end by 0 bases; junction bases not matched to a gene: 9. The germline CDR1 and CDR2 sequences are SGHRS and YFSETQ. This CDR3 is 16 amino acids long. The CDR3 nucleotides read TGCGCCAGCAGCCTCACGGGAGGGGCGGGCTCCTACGAGCAGTACTTC. Its translation: CASSLTGGAGSYEQYF.